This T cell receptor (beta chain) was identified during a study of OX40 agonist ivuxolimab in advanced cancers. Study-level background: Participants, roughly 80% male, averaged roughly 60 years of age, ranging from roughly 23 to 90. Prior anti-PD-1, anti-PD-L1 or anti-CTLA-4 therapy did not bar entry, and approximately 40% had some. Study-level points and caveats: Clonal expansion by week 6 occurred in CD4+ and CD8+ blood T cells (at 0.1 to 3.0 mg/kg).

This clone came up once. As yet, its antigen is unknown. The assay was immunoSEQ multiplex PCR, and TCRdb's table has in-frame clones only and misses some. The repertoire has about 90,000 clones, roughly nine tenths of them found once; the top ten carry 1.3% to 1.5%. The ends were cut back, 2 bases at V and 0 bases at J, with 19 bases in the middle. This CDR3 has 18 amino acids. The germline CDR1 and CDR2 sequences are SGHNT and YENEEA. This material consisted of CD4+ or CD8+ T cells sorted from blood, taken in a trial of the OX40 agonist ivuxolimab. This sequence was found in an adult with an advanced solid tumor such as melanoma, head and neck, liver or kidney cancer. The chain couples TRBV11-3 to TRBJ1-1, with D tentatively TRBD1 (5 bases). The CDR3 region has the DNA TGTGCCAGCAGCTTACGAGACAGAGGAAAGAACATGAACACTGAAGCTTTCTTT. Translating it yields CASSLRDRGKNMNTEAFF.